This T cell receptor beta chain originates from a study of T-cell reconstitution after alpha-beta-depleted transplantation in children. Notes on the study in general: By one year post-transplant, T-cell counts and diversity largely arose from T cells that were newly produced. Diversity of TCRbeta at day 60 was high in some patients, arising from surviving recipient T cells and thymic progenitors.

TCRbeta library construction was performed incorporating unique molecular identifiers. One entry per CDR3 protein results from TCRdb running MiXCR on the PCR reads. The sample includes hundreds of thousands of distinct CDR3 sequences, about 23% of them seen just once. Many counts were recorded for this clonotype. Its antigen is not known. Germline values: CDR1 MDHEN, CDR2 SYDVKM. CDR3 length: 16 residues. V lost 4 bases to trimming and J lost 0 bases, with 13 bases between them. Sequences were derived from PBMCs, mostly from graft donor cells, sampled 360 days after TCRalphabeta/CD19-depleted stem cell transplant. The receptor's source is a boy under two years old who had a stem cell transplant for acute myeloid leukemia, so the T cells may come from the graft donor. V usage is TRBV28 and J usage is TRBJ1-5; no clear D gene. The DNA for the CDR3 is TGTGCCAGCAGTTCACCTTACAGAAATAGCAATCAGCCCCAGCATTTT. Translating it yields CASSSPYRNSNQPQHF. Together with reference TRBV28 and TRBJ1-5, the CDR3 gives the full variable domain: DVKVTQSSRYLVKRTGEKVFLECVQDMDHENMFWYRQDPGLGLRLIYFSYDVKMKEKGDIPEGYSVSREKKERFSLILESASTNQTSMYLCASSSPYRNSNQPQHFGDGTRLSIL.